Below are 25 T cell receptor beta chains sequenced from a single sample in a study of blood T cell repertoires in COVID-19 (TCRdb year 2020). The method behind the library was the immunoSEQ multiplex PCR assay. What TCRdb holds here is the immuneACCESS table cut down to in-frame rearrangements. Part of the clones is not present; checked against another copy, under half of the missing clones reflect an unresolved V gene, and the others are unexplained. The sample contains about 300,000 clones, over 75% of them found a single time. The ten top clones hold about 4.1% of the sample. The sequencing sample was made of PBMCs or T cells enriched from blood (not recorded which). The source is a man in his thirties or forties who had recovered from COVID-19.

The genes are TRBV19 and TRBJ2-3, with 9 positions matching TRBD2. The trim removed 1 base at V and 0 bases at J, leaving 5 bases unmatched. This CDR3 is built from 17 residues. The germline gives CDR1 LNHDA, CDR2 SQIVND (reference sequence). The CDR3, as DNA: TGTGCCAGTAGTATAGGTTGGACTAGCGAGAGCACAGATACGCAGTATTTT. Its translation is CASSIGWTSESTDTQYF.

The chain combines TRBV10-3 with TRBJ2-3; tentatively, D is TRBD2 (6 bases). Trimming removed 8 bases at V and 2 bases at J, with 23 bases between. The germline gives CDR1 ENHRY, CDR2 SYGVKD. The CDR3 length is 17 residues. CDR3 in DNA: TGTGCCATCGGAGGGAAGAAATCTTATGAGCCCACAGATACGCAGTATTTT. Translating it yields CAIGGKKSYEPTDTQYF.

V is TRBV9 and J is TRBJ2-2; D is ambiguous. The CDR3 sequence is 13 residues long. Trimming removed 1 base from V and 5 bases from J, with 6 bases in between. Germline V gene data show CDR1 as SGDLS and CDR2 as YYNGEE. CDR3 sequence: CASSVLLTGELFF. CDR3 DNA: TGTGCCAGCAGCGTACTACTTACCGGGGAGCTGTTTTTT.

The chain employs TRBV5-1 and TRBJ1-4; 9 bases match TRBD1. J was trimmed by 6 bases and V by 4 bases; bases with no gene match: 1. The CDR3 spans 13 residues. Germline-derived CDR1 and CDR2 are SGHRS and YFSETQ. As DNA, the CDR3 is TGCGCCAGCAGCCGGACAGGGGATGAAAAACTGTTTTTT. Its translation: CASSRTGDEKLFF.

The J gene is TRBJ2-7, the V gene TRBV28; D gene unclear. Trimming shortened V by 3 bases and J by 4 bases, and 10 bases separated the two germline ends. The CDR3 runs 13 residues. CDR1 and CDR2 (germline): MDHEN, SYDVKM. CDR3 DNA sequence: TGTGCCAGCAGTTTTGGCGGTCGATACGAGCAGTACTTC. This encodes CASSFGGRYEQYF.

This sequence joins TRBV21-1 and TRBJ2-7; whether TRBD1, the table's D call, matches the DNA was not checked. TRBV21-1 is noted as a pseudogene. The CDR3 spans 16 residues. CDR3 DNA: TGTGCCAGCAGCCCCCGATCGAGGGACAGGGATGGCGAGCAGTACTTC. Encoded protein: CASSPRSRDRDGEQYF.

The chain couples TRBV27 to TRBJ1-2; 10 positions agree with TRBD1. The ends lost 10 bases at V and 1 base at J; junction bases unmatched: 15. Germline-derived CDR1 and CDR2 are MNHEY and SMNVEV (reference sequence). CDR3 size: 17 residues. The CDR3: CATKSGTGESFNYGYTF. In DNA form, the CDR3 reads TGTGCCACCAAGTCCGGGACAGGGGAATCATTTAACTATGGCTACACCTTC.

The chain recombines TRBV7-8 with TRBJ2-7; possibly TRBD1 for D (6 bases). CDR3 length: 15 amino acids. V was cut by 4 bases and J by 5 bases, with 18 bases left in between. CDR1 is SGHVS and CDR2 is FQNEAQ in the germline V gene. The CDR3 protein is CASSSTGPRLNEQYF. The CDR3, as DNA: TGTGCCAGCAGCTCAACAGGGCCCCGACTTAACGAGCAGTACTTC.

The chain links TRBV3-1 (or the pseudogene TRBV3-2) to TRBJ1-5, with 8 positions matching TRBD1. The CDR3 consists of 14 residues. From germline, CDR1 is LGHDT and CDR2 YNNKEL (reference sequence). Germline trimming cut 4 bases from V and 9 bases from J; bases unmatched to any gene: 8. CDR3 coding DNA: TGTGCCAGCAGCCCCCGGACAGGGCAACGGCCCCAGCATTTT. It yields the protein CASSPRTGQRPQHF.

This chain uses TRBV5-4 with TRBJ1-5; TRBD1 aligns across 11 bases. Germline CDR1 and CDR2: SGHNT and YYREEE (reference sequence). The V segment lost 7 bases and the J segment 6 bases; nucleotides outside the gene matches: 15. The CDR3 spans 17 residues. CDR3 protein: CASCLFGTGGLLQPQHF. The CDR3 DNA reads TGTGCCAGCTGCCTGTTTGGGACAGGGGGTCTGCTTCAGCCCCAGCATTTT. The full variable domain, its missing parts supplied by reference TRBV5-4 and TRBJ1-5, is ETGVTQSPTHLIKTRGQQVTLRCSSQSGHNTVSWYQQALGQGPQFIFQYYREEENGRGNFPPRFSGLQFPNYSSELNVNALELDDSALYLCASCLFGTGGLLQPQHFGDGTRLSIL.

This chain connects TRBV14 to TRBJ2-5, with TRBD2 matching 7 bases. The CDR3 is 18 residues long. The trim removed 4 bases at V and 5 bases at J, leaving 19 bases unmatched. Germline CDR1 and CDR2: SGHDN and FVKESK. CDR3 nucleotides: TGTGCCAGCAGCCGCTTGCAGGAGCGGGACTCTTTTGGGGAGACCCAGTACTTC. Its translation is CASSRLQERDSFGETQYF.

This chain joins TRBV7-8 and TRBJ2-7; 8 bases match TRBD2. Trimming removed 2 bases from V and 2 bases from J; junction bases left unmatched: 11. The CDR3 runs to 17 residues. Germline loops: CDR1 SGHVS, CDR2 FQNEAQ. The CDR3 reads CASSLRARAGGAYEQYF. DNA for the CDR3: TGTGCCAGCAGCTTAAGGGCTCGAGCCGGGGGGGCCTACGAGCAGTACTTC.

This chain uses TRBV3-1 (or the pseudogene TRBV3-2) with TRBJ2-1; 8 positions agree with TRBD1. With V trimmed by 8 bases and J by 15 bases, 12 bases remained unmatched. CDR3 length: 12 residues. From germline, CDR1 is LGHDT and CDR2 YNNKEL (reference sequence). This chain's CDR3 is CASGALGQARFF. The CDR3 DNA reads as TGTGCCAGCGGCGCCCTGGGACAGGCGCGGTTCTTC.

This clone has just one count. This chain links TRBV29-1 with TRBJ2-5, with a possible D match to TRBD2 (7 bases). This CDR3 has 13 residues. Per germline, CDR1 SQVTM and CDR2 ANQGSEA. Between the trimmed V and J ends, which lost 3 bases and 5 bases, there was a span of 13 bases. CDR3 nucleotides: TGCAGCGTTGAGGGGGGGGCGCTTGAGACCCAGTACTTC. Translation: CSVEGGALETQYF. Drawing the rest from reference TRBV29-1 and TRBJ2-5, the complete variable domain is SAVISQKPSRDICQRGTSLTIQCQVDSQVTMMFWYRQQPGQSLTLIATANQGSEATYESGFVIDKFPISRPNLTFSTLTVSNMSPEDSSIYLCSVEGGALETQYFGPGTRLLVL.

The chain carries TRBV11-1 and TRBJ2-5, with D tentatively TRBD2 (6 bases). Germline-derived CDR1 and CDR2 are SGHAT and FQDESV (reference sequence). This CDR3 has 16 amino acids. Trimming took 3 bases from V and 2 from J, leaving 16 bases between them. CDR3 in amino acids: CASSFTGTGRQETQYF. The CDR3 bases are TGTGCCAGCAGCTTTACCGGGACTGGCAGACAAGAGACCCAGTACTTC.

The chain employs TRBV19 and TRBJ1-1; D not resolved. This CDR3 contains 13 residues. Germline CDR1 and CDR2: LNHDA and SQIVND (reference sequence). Trimming stripped 8 bases from V and 1 base from J, with 11 bases between. The CDR3 DNA sequence: TGTGCCAGTTCAAGACGCGGGAACACTGAAGCTTTCTTT. Protein: CASSRRGNTEAFF.

This chain connects TRBV6-5 to TRBJ2-1; D gene uncertain. Germline V CDR1 and CDR2: MNHEY, SVGAGI. V was cut by 2 bases and J by 0 bases, with 5 bases left in between. The CDR3 has 14 residues. The CDR3 DNA is TGTGCCAGCAGTTACAAGAGCTCCTACAATGAGCAGTTCTTC. Translation: CASSYKSSYNEQFF.

This rearrangement joins TRBV6-5 to TRBJ2-3, with D uncertain. Trimming left V 2 bases short and J 2 bases short, with 11 bases between. The CDR3 loop spans 15 amino acids. CDR1 MNHEY and CDR2 SVGAGI come from the germline V gene. The CDR3 region has the DNA TGTGCCAGCAGTTACCGGTCCTTCCCCACAGATACGCAGTATTTT. Translating it yields CASSYRSFPTDTQYF.

In this sample, this clone turned up once. The CDR3 sequence is CASRSDPGQRNEQFF. In nucleotides, the CDR3 is TGCGCCAGCAGATCGGACCCGGGACAGCGCAATGAGCAGTTCTTC. The chain carries TRBV5-1 and TRBJ2-1; 7 nucleotides agree with TRBD1. The junction had 11 bases not matched to a gene; V was cut back by 5 bases and J by 6 bases. The CDR3 runs 15 residues. The V gene's germline CDR1 is SGHRS and CDR2 YFSETQ. Together with reference TRBV5-1 and TRBJ2-1, the CDR3 gives the full variable domain: KAGVTQTPRYLIKTRGQQVTLSCSPISGHRSVSWYQQTPGQGLQFLFEYFSETQRNKGNFPGRFSGRQFSNSRSEMNVSTLELGDSALYLCASRSDPGQRNEQFFGPGTRLTVL.

J is TRBJ1-3 and V is TRBV30; D gene ambiguous. The CDR3 is 11 residues long. Looked up from germline, CDR1 is GTSNPN and CDR2 is SVGIG (reference sequence). Trimming shortened V by 7 bases and J by 4 bases, and 8 bases separated the two germline ends. The CDR3 DNA follows: TGTGCCTTGGGAGGAGGAAACACCATATATTTT. Protein: CALGGGNTIYF.

CDR3 in DNA: TGTGCCAGCCAAACCACAGGGTCAGCTGAAGCTTTCTTT. Its protein product is CASQTTGSAEAFF. The V and J genes are TRBV7-9 and TRBJ1-1, with a weak D call TRBD1 (6 bases). CDR3 length: 13 residues. The ends were cut back, 8 bases at V and 6 bases at J, with 16 bases in the middle. The germline CDR1 and CDR2 sequences are SEHNR and FQNEAQ (reference sequence).

This chain joins TRBV11-3 and TRBJ2-7; 7 nucleotides agree with TRBD1. The junction had 2 bases not matched to a gene; V was cut back by 0 bases and J by 6 bases. Germline V CDR1 and CDR2: SGHNT, YENEEA. This CDR3 comprises 13 residues. CDR3 sequence reads: CASSLDHRGEQYF. In DNA form, the CDR3 reads TGTGCCAGCAGCTTAGATCACAGGGGCGAGCAGTACTTC. Full variable domain (rest looked up from reference TRBV11-3 and TRBJ2-7): EAGVVQSPRYKIIEKKQPVAFWCNPISGHNTLYWYLQNLGQGPELLIRYENEEAVDDSQLPKDRFSAERLKGVDSTLKIQPAELGDSAVYLCASSLDHRGEQYFGPGTRLTVT.

The chain recombines TRBV19 with TRBJ2-2, with D perhaps matching TRBD1 (7 bases). The CDR3 has 17 amino acids. Trimming pared 3 bases from V and 4 bases from J, leaving 18 bases between. Germline values: CDR1 LNHDA, CDR2 SQIVND (reference sequence). The CDR3 DNA sequence: TGTGCCAGTAGTATGGTCGGCAGGGGGGCGGGCACCGGGGAGCTGTTTTTT. This codes for CASSMVGRGAGTGELFF.

The rearrangement uses TRBV5-1 and TRBJ2-6; TRBD1 matches 7 bases. The CDR3 is made up of 18 amino acids. V lost 4 bases, J lost 1 base, and 11 bases stayed unmatched. Looked up from germline, CDR1 is SGHRS and CDR2 is YFSETQ. The CDR3 spells CASSKLGTASSGANVLTF. As DNA, the CDR3 is TGCGCCAGCAGCAAACTGGGGACAGCATCTTCTGGGGCCAACGTCCTGACTTTC.

This chain connects TRBV7-2 to TRBJ2-4; the match to TRBD2 covers 10 bases. Trimming took 1 base from V and 3 from J; bases not matched to a gene: 3. The length of the CDR3 is 16 residues. Germline V gene lookup returns CDR1 SGHTA and CDR2 FQGNSA. CDR3 in DNA: TGTGCCAGCAGCTTAGTAGCGGGGGGAGTCAAAAACATTCAGTACTTC. Translated: CASSLVAGGVKNIQYF.